This TCR beta chain was sequenced for a study of blood T cells in healthy people across ages. Study as a whole: Per two T cells, about one barcoded beta molecule was captured through template switching.

Then a second PCR, running roughly 7 to 11 cycles, was carried out with a sample-barcoded 5' primer and a J-beta primer mix. A template-switch adaptor that had 12 random nucleotides put a tag on each cDNA molecule. TCRdb used MiXCR to reprocess the 5' RACE reads, holding one entry per CDR3 protein. The top ten hold around 7.7% of the sample, which has 1.5 million to 2 million distinct CDR3 sequences, approximately 28% seen once. With regard to this clonotype: Its cognate antigen is unknown.

The V end lost 8 bases, the J end lost 9 bases, and 26 bases lay between the germline ends. The CDR3 runs to 16 residues. Findings and limits, study-wide: Whereas aged donors had fewer naive CD4+ cells, long-lived donors had more of them and higher diversity.

Every donor gave 9.5 to 10 milliliters of peripheral blood. This chain links TRBV12-3 or TRBV12-4 with TRBJ2-1; possibly TRBD1 or TRBD2 for D (9 bases each). The sequenced sample was blood. The source of this sequence is a woman in her twenties or thirties in good health. CDR3 sequence reads: CASRTGASGVHSEQFF. Written as DNA, the CDR3 is TGTGCCAGCCGGACAGGGGCTAGCGGGGTCCACAGTGAGCAGTTCTTC.